Listed here are 30 T cell receptor beta chains from one sample, sequenced in a study of human T cells and chemical hapten exposure. The sample's time point: pre-sensitization, week 0. Treatment meaning: therapeutic diphenylcyclopropenone sensitization with weekly scalp DPC. TCRdb independently ran MiXCR on the RACE reads; one entry per CDR3 protein. The sample contains over 85,000 distinct CDR3 sequences, 11% of which appear only once. The material was whole blood, obtained in connection with sensitization to the hapten diphenylcyclopropenone (DPC). These TCRs come from a woman aged 60-75 years with alopecia areata. Some clones in this sample may be carry-over from other donors' samples.

This sequence joins TRBV7-2 and TRBJ1-4; no clear D. The CDR3 contains 14 residues. V lost 2 bases to trimming and J lost 1 base, with 5 bases between them. Looked up from germline, CDR1 is SGHTA and CDR2 is FQGNSA. This chain's CDR3 is CASSLLGTNEKLFF. The CDR3 coding sequence is TGTGCCAGCAGCTTACTAGGAACTAATGAAAAACTGTTTTTT.

This clonotype was observed a few times. The chain carries TRBV20-1 and TRBJ1-4; D might be TRBD1 (6 bases). CDR3 length: 13 amino acids. CDR1 and CDR2 from the germline V gene are DFQATT and SNEGSKA (reference sequence). V was clipped by 8 bases and J by 3 bases, with 13 bases between them. DNA of the CDR3: TGCAGTCTAGGGGGGCAGGCTAATGAAAAACTGTTTTTT. It encodes CSLGGQANEKLFF.

This clonotype was observed a handful of times. The chain recombines TRBV5-1 with TRBJ1-1; the match to TRBD1 covers 9 bases. CDR3 length: 15 amino acids. V gave up 0 bases and J gave up 3 bases; unmatched junction bases: 3. From germline, CDR1 is SGHRS and CDR2 YFSETQ. CDR3 in DNA: TGCGCCAGCAGCTTGGTCACAGGGGGCTACACTGAAGCTTTCTTT. Amino acids: CASSLVTGGYTEAFF.

On this clonotype itself: One base away lies a much larger clone, so this may be a sequencing read error. As the CDR3 is not closed by the conserved phenylalanine or tryptophan, this likely results from a read error. V is TRBV6-1 and J is TRBJ1-4; D is unresolved. The CDR3 runs to 14 residues. Deletions cut 5 bases from V and 8 bases from J, with 15 bases between. Per the germline V gene, CDR1 is MNHNS and CDR2 is SASEGT. The CDR3 protein is CASSLPGINEKLFY. The DNA for the CDR3 is TGTGCCAGCAGTCTTCCCGGGATTAACGAAAAACTGTTTTAT.

This CDR3 reads CASSIETSGGQETQYF. The CDR3 region has the DNA TGTGCCAGCAGTATAGAAACTAGCGGGGGCCAAGAGACCCAGTACTTC. The chain combines TRBV2 with TRBJ2-5, with 11 bases matching TRBD2. The J segment lost 1 base and the V segment lost 5 bases, leaving 6 bases of the junction unmatched. The germline V gene has CDR1 SNHLY and CDR2 FYNNEI. CDR3 size: 16 residues.

This clonotype occurred many times. This sequence joins TRBV9 and TRBJ2-2, with 11 nucleotides matching TRBD2. V lost 6 bases to trimming and J lost 0 bases; unmatched junction nucleotides: 1. Germline V gene sequence: CDR1 SGDLS, CDR2 YYNGEE. This CDR3 region has 15 residues. DNA for the CDR3: TGTGCCAGCACGGGACTAGCGGCGAACACCGGGGAGCTGTTTTTT. Translated, it gives CASTGLAANTGELFF.

This clonotype was counted many times. The V gene is TRBV3-1, the J gene TRBJ2-5; 9 nucleotides match TRBD2. This CDR3 is 18 amino acids long. Germline-derived CDR1 and CDR2 are LGHDT and YNNKEL (reference sequence). The V segment lost 2 bases and the J segment 5 bases; nucleotides outside the gene matches: 15. CDR3 nucleotides: TGTGCCAGCAGCCAATCCGGGGCAGCTAGCGGGGCGTCGGAGACCCAGTACTTC. Its translation is CASSQSGAASGASETQYF.

This clonotype occurred many times. The chain couples TRBV4-2 to TRBJ1-1, with D hard to call. V lost 0 bases, J lost 1 base, and 12 bases lay in between. This CDR3 has 16 residues. CDR1 and CDR2 from the germline V gene are LGHNA and YNFKEQ. CDR3 sequence reads: CASSQEDRRQNTEAFF. In DNA, the CDR3 is TGTGCCAGCAGCCAAGAGGATAGGCGGCAGAACACTGAAGCTTTCTTT.

This clonotype was observed many times. The chain recombines TRBV21-1 with TRBJ1-5; TRBD1 is taken as the D call from the table, unchecked against the DNA. TRBV21-1 is recorded as a pseudogene. This CDR3 spans 17 amino acids. CDR3 sequence: CASSKRDRNKGNHPQHF. Written as DNA, the CDR3 is TGTGCCAGCAGCAAACGGGACAGGAATAAGGGCAATCACCCCCAGCATTTT.

The chain carries TRBV7-9 and TRBJ2-3, with D uncertain. Germline-derived CDR1 and CDR2 are SEHNR and FQNEAQ (reference sequence). V gave up 3 bases and J gave up 5 bases, with 12 bases separating them. This CDR3 has 14 residues. The CDR3 loop reads CASSFIVGRDTQYF. The CDR3 nucleotides read TGTGCCAGCAGCTTTATCGTTGGTAGAGATACGCAGTATTTT.

V is TRBV29-1 and J is TRBJ1-1; D gene uncertain. With 7 bases removed from V and 0 bases from J, the gap between germline ends came to 12 bases. Per germline, CDR1 SQVTM and CDR2 ANQGSEA. The CDR3 length is 13 residues. DNA of the CDR3: TGCAGCGCCTCGACGGGCATGAACACTGAAGCTTTCTTT. Amino acid sequence: CSASTGMNTEAFF.

This clonotype has a count of ten or more. The chain employs TRBV5-1 and TRBJ1-2; no firm D call. The CDR3 runs to 12 residues. V dropped 0 bases and J dropped 4 bases, with 4 bases sitting between them. CDR1 and CDR2 (germline): SGHRS, YFSETQ. DNA of the CDR3: TGCGCCAGCAGCTTGGATAGCTATGGCTACACCTTC. Translation gives CASSLDSYGYTF.

This clonotype came up many times. The rearrangement joins TRBV29-1 to TRBJ2-3; 8 bases match TRBD2. The germline V gene encodes CDR1 SQVTM and CDR2 ANQGSEA. The CDR3 is 14 residues long. V lost 4 bases and J lost 4; bases outside the gene matches: 7. The CDR3 spells CSVGIGGAADTQYF. The CDR3, as DNA: TGCAGCGTTGGGATCGGGGGGGCCGCAGATACGCAGTATTTT.

This clonotype has at least ten counts. The V call is TRBV18, the J call TRBJ1-3; D remains unclear. The germline V and J ends were trimmed by 5 bases and 0 bases, with 11 bases remaining between them. The CDR3 has 15 residues. Germline CDR1 is KGHSH and CDR2 is LQKENI. The chain's CDR3 is CASSATRSSGNTIYF. CDR3 nucleotides: TGTGCCAGCTCAGCGACCCGCAGCTCTGGAAACACCATATATTTT.

This clonotype was recorded once. The rearrangement uses TRBV20-1 and TRBJ1-4; D is uncertain. This CDR3 contains 11 residues. Looked up from germline, CDR1 is DFQATT and CDR2 is SNEGSKA (reference sequence). V was cut by 7 bases and J by 3 bases, with 6 bases left in between. The chain's CDR3 is CSGRANEKLFF. For the CDR3, the DNA is TGCAGTGGGCGGGCTAATGAAAAACTGTTTTTT.

The chain's CDR3 is CASSSPGTGSHEQYF. The CDR3 bases are TGTGCCAGCAGCTCCCCCGGGACAGGGAGCCACGAGCAGTACTTC. The V gene is TRBV7-9, the J gene TRBJ2-7, with 9 bases matching TRBD1. CDR3 length equals 15 residues. V lost 4 bases to trimming and J lost 5 bases; unmatched junction nucleotides: 9. Germline V gene lookup returns CDR1 SEHNR and CDR2 FQNEAQ (reference sequence). Based on the CDR3 plus reference TRBV7-9 and TRBJ2-7, the full variable domain is DTGVSQNPRHKITKRGQNVTFRCDPISEHNRLYWYRQTLGQGPEFLTYFQNEAQLEKSRLLSDRFSAERPKGSFSTLEIQRTEQGDSAMYLCASSSPGTGSHEQYFGPGTRLTVT.

This rearrangement joins TRBV10-3 to TRBJ2-7; D possibly uses TRBD1 or TRBD2 (5 bases each). This CDR3 contains 14 residues. The V and J ends lost 6 bases and 1 base respectively, with 13 bases between them. Germline CDR1 and CDR2: ENHRY and SYGVKD. CDR3 sequence: CAIRAGTTSYEQYF. The CDR3 DNA follows: TGTGCCATCAGGGCCGGGACCACATCCTACGAGCAGTACTTC.

The rearrangement uses TRBV29-1 and TRBJ1-4, with 8 bases identical to TRBD1. Germline-derived CDR1 and CDR2 are SQVTM and ANQGSEA. Trimming cost V 4 bases and J 7 bases; bases outside gene matches: 5. The CDR3 is made up of 13 amino acids. CDR3 protein: CSVATGGGEKLFF. For the CDR3, the DNA is TGCAGCGTTGCTACAGGGGGGGGTGAAAAACTGTTTTTT.

This clonotype was counted ten times or more. CDR3 sequence: CASRTSVGTDTQYF. The CDR3 nucleotides read TGCGCCAGCAGAACTAGCGTGGGCACAGATACGCAGTATTTT. This chain joins TRBV5-1 and TRBJ2-3; 7 bases align to TRBD2. V was clipped by 5 bases and J by 1 base; unmatched bases: 4. This CDR3 has 14 amino acids. Germline CDR1 is SGHRS and CDR2 is YFSETQ.

This clonotype is a singleton in its sample. The chain is built from TRBV30 and TRBJ1-6; D gene uncertain. The CDR3 spans 11 residues. Germline CDR1 is GTSNPN and CDR2 is SVGIG (reference sequence). V gave up 4 bases and J gave up 10 bases, with 8 bases separating them. The CDR3 region has the DNA TGTGCCTGGAAAGAAGACTCACCCCTCCACTTT. Its translation: CAWKEDSPLHF.

The table lists this clonotype with many counts. The rearrangement joins TRBV4-1 to TRBJ1-6; 9 bases are a match to TRBD1. The CDR3 has 19 amino acids. Germline V lookup: CDR1 MGHRA, CDR2 YSYEKL. V was clipped by 1 base and J by 0 bases; unmatched bases: 7. The CDR3 bases are TGCGCCAGCAGCCAAGCCATCGGACAGGGGAGCTCCTATAATTCACCCCTCCACTTT. This sequence encodes CASSQAIGQGSSYNSPLHF.

This clonotype was seen ten or more times. The chain links TRBV4-1 to TRBJ1-1, with 11 bases that match TRBD1. V lost 2 bases, J lost 7 bases, and 3 bases stayed unmatched. The CDR3 length is 14 residues. Germline assignment: CDR1 MGHRA and CDR2 YSYEKL. DNA for the CDR3: TGCGCCAGCAGCCAACTGGGACAGGGGGATGAAGCTTTCTTT. Translated, it gives CASSQLGQGDEAFF.

The gene calls are TRBV5-1 and TRBJ1-1; perhaps TRBD1 as D (5 bases). With 0 bases removed from V and 10 bases from J, the gap between germline ends came to 19 bases. The CDR3 length is 15 residues. Germline CDR1 reads SGHRS; CDR2 reads YFSETQ. CDR3 nucleotide sequence: TGCGCCAGCAGCTTGGCCGACACCGGCAGGGTGTTAGCTTTCTTT. Encoded protein: CASSLADTGRVLAFF.

About this clonotype: This may be a read error, as it is one base from a much larger clone. The rearrangement links TRBV19 to TRBJ2-7; 9 positions match TRBD1. Per germline, CDR1 LNHDA and CDR2 SQIVND (reference sequence). The CDR3 is 16 amino acids. The CDR3 coding sequence is TGTGCCAGTAGCCCTAATCCGGGACAGGGTGTTTACGAGCCGTACTTC. It codes for CASSPNPGQGVYEPYF.

This clonotype appeared many times. The chain is built from TRBV3-1 and TRBJ1-4; D unclear. Germline V CDR1 and CDR2: LGHDT, YNNKEL (reference sequence). Trimming left V 4 bases short and J 7 bases short, with 13 bases between. The length of the CDR3 is 14 residues. CDR3 region: CASSLTGEREKLFF. Here the CDR3 DNA reads TGTGCCAGCAGCCTTACGGGCGAACGTGAAAAACTGTTTTTT.

This clonotype was seen a few times. The CDR3, as DNA: TGTGCCACCACTACAGGGAGTTCGGAAAACACCATATATTTT. Translation: CATTTGSSENTIYF. The chain carries TRBV15 and TRBJ1-3; a weak D match, TRBD1 (6 bases). The V end lost 7 bases, the J end lost 6 bases, and 16 bases lay between the germline ends. The germline CDR1 and CDR2 sequences are LNHNV and YYDKDF (reference sequence). This CDR3 is built from 14 residues.

Ten or more counts support this clonotype. This chain uses TRBV5-6 with TRBJ2-1, with D perhaps being TRBD1 or TRBD2 (5 bases each). Looked up from germline, CDR1 is SGHDT and CDR2 is YYEEEE. V lost 2 bases and J 4 bases, leaving 19 bases between the germline ends. CDR3 size: 17 residues. The CDR3 region is CASSFLTRDGLYNEQFF. The CDR3 region has the DNA TGTGCCAGCAGCTTCCTTACGAGGGACGGACTGTACAATGAGCAGTTCTTC.

This clonotype has ten or more counts. The CDR3: CSVEQTADTQYF. The CDR3 DNA is TGCAGCGTTGAACAGACGGCAGATACGCAGTATTTT. V and J are TRBV29-1 and TRBJ2-3; no reliable D call. Trimming took off 2 bases at V and 4 bases at J, with 7 bases between the two ends. Looked up from germline, CDR1 is SQVTM and CDR2 is ANQGSEA. This CDR3 spans 12 amino acids.

This clonotype was recorded many times. The chain links TRBV9 to TRBJ2-7; no clear D. Trimming pared 5 bases from V and 2 bases from J, leaving 8 bases between. Germline lookup yields CDR1 SGDLS and CDR2 YYNGEE. The CDR3 totals 12 residues. CDR3 residues: CASSRDTYEQYF. The CDR3, as DNA: TGTGCCAGCAGTAGAGACACCTACGAGCAGTACTTC.

This chain connects TRBV20-1 to TRBJ1-4; 7 bases line up with TRBD1. The length of the CDR3 is 17 residues. Germline V gives CDR1 DFQATT, CDR2 SNEGSKA (reference sequence). With 0 bases clipped from V and 6 bases from J, the junction kept 13 bases outside the gene matches. The CDR3: CSARDQLLGTDYEKLFF. For the CDR3, the DNA is TGCAGTGCTAGAGATCAACTGTTAGGGACAGATTATGAAAAACTGTTTTTT.